The subject of this entry is one TCR beta chain. This entry comes from a study of blood T cells in healthy people across ages. This CDR3 is 14 amino acids long. V lost 4 bases to trimming and J lost 2 bases, with 6 bases between them. The germline CDR1 and CDR2 sequences are MNHNS and SASEGT. Combining a sample-barcoded 5' primer with a J-beta primer mix, a second PCR ran for about 7 to 11 cycles. A template-switch adaptor that had 12 random nucleotides put a tag on each cDNA molecule. TCRdb recomputed calls from the 5' RACE reads with MiXCR, one row per CDR3 protein. The data contain around 990,000 distinct CDR3 sequences, about 23% of them singletons. The sample was also reused in another study, on T cells of mothers and their children. In that study: Related mother-child pairs showed slightly higher but non-significant overlap than unrelated pairs.

The source of this sequence is a girl aged 2 to 9 in good health. The chain carries TRBV6-1 and TRBJ2-6; D remains ambiguous. Specimen: blood. The CDR3 DNA is TGTGCCAGCAGTGGTTGGACTGGGGCCAACGTCCTGACTTTC. Residues: CASSGWTGANVLTF.